This TCR beta chain emerged from a study of cytomegalovirus exposure and HLA in healthy donors. For the study at large: Earlier, 117 million unique TCR beta sequences were recovered from 170 million or so T cells by an analysis.

Vbeta (60) and Jbeta (13) primers were used in the PCR. The assay was immunoSEQ multiplex PCR, and TCRdb's table has in-frame clones only and misses some. The data contain 100,000 to 150,000 clones, roughly 78% of them singletons. General observations from the study: The number of N-insertions in an Asian-associated ancestry cluster was reportedly below the roughly 620-donor mean in a later analysis. Roughly uniform depth of sequencing across donors was assumed in presence/absence analyses.

The CDR3 is made up of 14 amino acids. Deletions cut 6 bases from V and 8 bases from J, with 19 bases between. From germline, CDR1 is MDHEN and CDR2 SYDVKM. With respect to this clone: Its antigen remains unidentified.

The source material was PBMCs. The chain uses TRBV28 and TRBJ1-2; D not resolved. The clonotype comes from a man aged 30 to 45 in good health and CMV-seronegative. Here the CDR3 reads CASSAHPGRRGYTF. In DNA, the CDR3 is TGTGCCAGCAGCGCCCACCCAGGAAGAAGGGGCTACACCTTC.